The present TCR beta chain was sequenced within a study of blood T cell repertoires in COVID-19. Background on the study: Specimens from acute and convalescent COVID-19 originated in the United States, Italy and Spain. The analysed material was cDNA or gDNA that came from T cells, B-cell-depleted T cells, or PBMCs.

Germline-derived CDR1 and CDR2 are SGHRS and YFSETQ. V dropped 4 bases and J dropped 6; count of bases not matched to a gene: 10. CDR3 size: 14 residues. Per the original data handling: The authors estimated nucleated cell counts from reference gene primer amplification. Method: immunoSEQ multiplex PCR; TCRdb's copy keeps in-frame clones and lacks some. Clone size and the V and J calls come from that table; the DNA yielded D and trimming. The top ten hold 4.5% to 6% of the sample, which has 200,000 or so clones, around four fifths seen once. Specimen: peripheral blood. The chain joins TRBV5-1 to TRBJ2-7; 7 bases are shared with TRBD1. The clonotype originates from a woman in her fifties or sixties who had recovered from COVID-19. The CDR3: CASSATGTSSEQYF. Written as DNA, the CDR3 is TGCGCCAGCAGCGCGACAGGGACCTCGTCCGAGCAGTACTTC.